This paragraph reports one TCR beta chain. This entry comes from a study of blood T cell repertoires in COVID-19. For the study at large: From T cells, B-cell-depleted T cells, or PBMCs came the material, which was cDNA or gDNA.

In the authors' workflow: Scientists estimated how many nucleated cells there were by amplifying reference gene primers. Clones were read by immunoSEQ multiplex PCR, and TCRdb kept only the in-frame ones, dropping some. The V and J calls and the clone size are those of that table, but D and trimming were determined from the DNA. The sample yields tens of thousands of clones, less than 95% seen once. Seattle's enrolled individuals joined amid active infection and were then monitored longitudinally. Germline V lookup: CDR1 MGHRA, CDR2 YSYEKL. The CDR3 runs to 16 residues. V shed 3 bases, J shed 5 bases, and the junction held 7 bases outside the gene matches.

Sequenced sample: peripheral blood. The chain links TRBV4-1 to TRBJ2-5; 12 nucleotides agree with TRBD1. The receptor was isolated from a man younger than 35 with COVID-19, enrolled during active disease. CDR3 in DNA: TGCGCCAGCAGCCACCGGGACAGGGGGCTGGGGGAGACCCAGTACTTC. This sequence encodes CASSHRDRGLGETQYF.